This TCR beta chain stems from a study of technical replicates of blood from a handful of donors. The CDR3 is made up of 13 amino acids. CDR1 is SGHNT and CDR2 is YENEEA in the germline V gene. V lost 2 bases and J lost 1, with 5 bases in between. Libraries were prepared by immunoSEQ multiplex PCR; TCRdb keeps only in-frame clonotypes and omits some of them. The sample holds approximately 81,000 clones, 96% seen once. The source material was T cells isolated from PBMCs. The chain couples TRBV11-3 to TRBJ1-1; D is uncertain. The source of this sequence is a human donor in good health. The CDR3 loop reads CASSLPGNTEAFF. CDR3 DNA: TGTGCCAGCAGCTTACCCGGGAACACTGAAGCTTTCTTT. The full variable domain, completed using reference TRBV11-3 and TRBJ1-1, is EAGVVQSPRYKIIEKKQPVAFWCNPISGHNTLYWYLQNLGQGPELLIRYENEEAVDDSQLPKDRFSAERLKGVDSTLKIQPAELGDSAVYLCASSLPGNTEAFFGQGTRLTVV.